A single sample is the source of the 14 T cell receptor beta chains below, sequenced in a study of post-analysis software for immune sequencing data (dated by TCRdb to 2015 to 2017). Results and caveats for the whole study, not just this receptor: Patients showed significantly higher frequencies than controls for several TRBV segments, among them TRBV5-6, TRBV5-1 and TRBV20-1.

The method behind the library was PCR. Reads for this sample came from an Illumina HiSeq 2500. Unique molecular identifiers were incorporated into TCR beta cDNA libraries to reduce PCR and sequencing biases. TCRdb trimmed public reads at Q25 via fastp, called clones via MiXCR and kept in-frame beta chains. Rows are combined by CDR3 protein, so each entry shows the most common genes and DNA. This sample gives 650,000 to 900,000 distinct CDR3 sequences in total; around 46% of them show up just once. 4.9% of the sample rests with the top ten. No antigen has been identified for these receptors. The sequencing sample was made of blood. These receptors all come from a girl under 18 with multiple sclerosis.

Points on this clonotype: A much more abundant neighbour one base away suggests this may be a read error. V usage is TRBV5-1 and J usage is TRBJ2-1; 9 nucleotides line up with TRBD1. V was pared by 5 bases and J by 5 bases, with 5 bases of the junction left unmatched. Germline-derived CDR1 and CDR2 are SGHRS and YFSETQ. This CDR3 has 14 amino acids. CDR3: CASSYRDRDNEQFF. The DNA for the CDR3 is TGCGCCAGCAGTTACCGGGACAGGGACAATGAGCAGTTCTTC.

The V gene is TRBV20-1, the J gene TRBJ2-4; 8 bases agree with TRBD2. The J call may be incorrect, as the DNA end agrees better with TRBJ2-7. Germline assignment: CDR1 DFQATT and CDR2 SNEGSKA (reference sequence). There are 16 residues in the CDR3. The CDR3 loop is CSAAIHWAGGYDEQYF. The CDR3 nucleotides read TGCAGTGCAGCCATCCATTGGGCGGGAGGTTATGACGAGCAGTACTTC.

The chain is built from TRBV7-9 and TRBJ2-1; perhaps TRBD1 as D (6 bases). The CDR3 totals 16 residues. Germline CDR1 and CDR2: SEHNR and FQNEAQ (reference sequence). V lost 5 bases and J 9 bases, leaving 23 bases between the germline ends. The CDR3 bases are TGTGCCAGCAGCCTGGGGGCCGGGACCCCGCAGGGTGAGCAGTTCTTC. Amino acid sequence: CASSLGAGTPQGEQFF.

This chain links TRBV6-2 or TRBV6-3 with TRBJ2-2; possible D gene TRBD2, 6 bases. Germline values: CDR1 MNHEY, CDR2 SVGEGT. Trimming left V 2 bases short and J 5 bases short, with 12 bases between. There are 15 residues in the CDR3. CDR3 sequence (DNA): TGTGCCAGCAGTTACCCCCCAGGGAGGACCGGGGAGCTGTTTTTT. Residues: CASSYPPGRTGELFF.

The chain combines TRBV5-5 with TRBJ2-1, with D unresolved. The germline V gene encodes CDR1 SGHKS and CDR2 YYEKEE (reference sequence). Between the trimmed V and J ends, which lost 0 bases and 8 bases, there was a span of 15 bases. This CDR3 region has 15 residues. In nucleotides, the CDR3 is TGTGCCAGCAGCTTGGTGTTTAGGTCGGCCGATGAGCAGTTCTTC. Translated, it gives CASSLVFRSADEQFF.

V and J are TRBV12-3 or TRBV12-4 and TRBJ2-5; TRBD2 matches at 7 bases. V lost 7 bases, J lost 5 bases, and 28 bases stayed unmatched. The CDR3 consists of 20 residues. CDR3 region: CASTLGRLAEGSPKQETQYF. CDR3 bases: TGTGCCAGCACCTTAGGCCGGCTAGCGGAGGGATCCCCAAAGCAGGAGACCCAGTACTTC.

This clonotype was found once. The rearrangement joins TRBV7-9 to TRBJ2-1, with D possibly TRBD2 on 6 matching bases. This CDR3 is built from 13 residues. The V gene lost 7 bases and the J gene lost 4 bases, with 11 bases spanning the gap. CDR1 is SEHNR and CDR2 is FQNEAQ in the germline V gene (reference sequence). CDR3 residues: CASTGGRYNEQFF. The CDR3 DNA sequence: TGTGCCAGCACCGGGGGAAGGTACAATGAGCAGTTCTTC. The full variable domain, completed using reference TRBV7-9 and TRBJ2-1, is DTGVSQNPRHKITKRGQNVTFRCDPISEHNRLYWYRQTLGQGPEFLTYFQNEAQLEKSRLLSDRFSAERPKGSFSTLEIQRTEQGDSAMYLCASTGGRYNEQFFGPGTRLTVL.

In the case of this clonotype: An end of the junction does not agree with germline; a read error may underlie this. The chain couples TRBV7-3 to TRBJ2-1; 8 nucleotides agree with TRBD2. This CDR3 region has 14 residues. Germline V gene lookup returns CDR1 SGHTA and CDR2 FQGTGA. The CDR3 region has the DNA TGTGCCGGCAGCCCAGCGGGGGCGTACAATGAGCAGTTCTTC. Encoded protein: CAGSPAGAYNEQFF.

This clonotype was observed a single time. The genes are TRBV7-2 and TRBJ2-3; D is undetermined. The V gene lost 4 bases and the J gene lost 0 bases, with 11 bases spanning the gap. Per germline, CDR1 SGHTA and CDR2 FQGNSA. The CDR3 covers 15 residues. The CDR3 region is CASSWALRSTDTQYF. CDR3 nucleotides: TGTGCCAGCAGCTGGGCTCTCCGAAGCACAGATACGCAGTATTTT.

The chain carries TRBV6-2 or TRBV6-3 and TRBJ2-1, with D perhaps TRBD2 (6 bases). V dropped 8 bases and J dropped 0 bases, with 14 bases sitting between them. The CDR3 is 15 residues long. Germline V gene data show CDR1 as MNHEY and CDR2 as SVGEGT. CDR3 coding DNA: TGTGCCAGCCTTCCAAGGACTACCTCCTACAATGAGCAGTTCTTC. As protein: CASLPRTTSYNEQFF.

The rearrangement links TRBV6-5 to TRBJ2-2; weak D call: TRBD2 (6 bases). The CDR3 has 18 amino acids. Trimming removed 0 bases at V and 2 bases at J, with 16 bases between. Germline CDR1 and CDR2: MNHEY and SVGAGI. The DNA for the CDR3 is TGTGCCAGCAGTTACTCTGGCCTAGCGATGGGTAACACCGGGGAGCTGTTTTTT. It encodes CASSYSGLAMGNTGELFF.

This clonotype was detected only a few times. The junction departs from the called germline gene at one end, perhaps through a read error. The CDR3 nucleotides read TGTGCCAGTAGCTTATGGGTACAGGGGGCCCACGAGCAGTACTTC. This sequence encodes CASSLWVQGAHEQYF. The V call is TRBV7-9, the J call TRBJ2-7; 9 bases are shared with TRBD1. The germline CDR1 and CDR2 sequences are SEHNR and FQNEAQ (reference sequence). The CDR3 length is 15 residues.

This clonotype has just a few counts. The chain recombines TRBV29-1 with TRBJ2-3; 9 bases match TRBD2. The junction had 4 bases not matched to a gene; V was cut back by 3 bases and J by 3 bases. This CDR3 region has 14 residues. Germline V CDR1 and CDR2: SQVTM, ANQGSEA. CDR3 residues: CSVDGREGTDTQYF. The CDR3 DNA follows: TGCAGCGTTGATGGGCGGGAGGGGACAGATACGCAGTATTTT.

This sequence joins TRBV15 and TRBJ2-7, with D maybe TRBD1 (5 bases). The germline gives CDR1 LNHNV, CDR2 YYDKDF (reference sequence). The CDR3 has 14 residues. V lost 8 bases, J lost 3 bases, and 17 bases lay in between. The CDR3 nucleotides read TGTGCCACCGCCGCCGCGGACACCCTCTACGAGCAGTACTTC. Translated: CATAAADTLYEQYF.